The entry below describes one TCR beta chain. What antigen it recognizes has not been identified. Base qualities are missing; no much larger clone stands one base away. The protocol used for the library was the immunoSEQ multiplex PCR assay. TCRdb mirrors the immuneACCESS table, restricted to in-frame sequences. Some clones are absent from its copies; in checked studies, under half trace to an unresolved V gene, and the reason for the others is unknown. This sample has under 85,000 clones in its table, and about 93% of those were observed once. The leading ten clones occupy approximately 0.4% of the sample. This entry comes from a study of technical replicates of blood from several donors (dated by TCRdb to about 2017). Reading the germline V gene (reference sequence) gives CDR1 SEHNR and CDR2 FQNEAQ. The CDR3, cysteine through phenylalanine, is 13 amino acids long. Solely the CDR3 DNA is kept, with 39 bases framed from the first base. Trimming at the junction amounts to 11 bases on V and 0 bases on J, and the germline ends lie 13 bases apart.

The receptor was derived from a human donor in good health. Source material: T cells isolated from PBMCs. Recombination connected TRBV7-9 to TRBJ1-2; a weak D assignment points to TRBD1 (5 bases agree). The CDR3 is CAGGGSTNYGYTF. In nucleotide form, the sequence is TGTGCCGGGGGAGGCTCCACTAACTATGGCTACACCTTC.